What follows are 24 T cell receptor beta chains derived from one specimen sequenced in a study of cytomegalovirus exposure and HLA in healthy donors. Libraries were prepared by immunoSEQ multiplex PCR; TCRdb keeps only in-frame clonotypes and omits some of them. The sample has around 160,000 clones; around 90% are singletons. Sequencing was done on a sample of PBMCs. Receptor source: a man aged 18 to 29 in good health and CMV-seronegative.

The CDR3: CASSSTAPGLNIQYF. CDR3 DNA sequence: TGTGCCAGCTCAAGTACTGCTCCGGGTCTAAACATTCAGTACTTC. This chain joins TRBV6-6 and TRBJ2-4, with D hard to call. This CDR3 comprises 15 residues. Between the trimmed V and J ends, which lost 8 bases and 6 bases, there was a span of 20 bases. Germline V gene sequence: CDR1 MNHNY, CDR2 SVGAGI (reference sequence).

V and J are TRBV28 and TRBJ2-3; D remains ambiguous. Germline V gene sequence: CDR1 MDHEN, CDR2 SYDVKM. The CDR3 consists of 14 residues. The V end was cut by 4 bases, the J end by 2 bases, with 10 bases between. The CDR3 region is CASSSYSLTDTQYF. The CDR3 nucleotides read TGTGCCAGCAGTTCTTACTCCCTCACAGATACGCAGTATTTT.

CDR3 bases: TGCGCCAGCAGCCCACGGGACAGGCTCAACACTGAAGCTTTCTTT. Its protein is CASSPRDRLNTEAFF. The rearrangement joins TRBV5-1 to TRBJ1-1; TRBD1 matches at 8 bases. Trimming cost V 4 bases and J 2 bases; bases outside gene matches: 7. This CDR3 spans 15 amino acids. Germline CDR1 is SGHRS and CDR2 is YFSETQ.

The V and J genes are TRBV7-2 and TRBJ1-1; D perhaps matches TRBD1 (5 bases). This CDR3 has 14 residues. Trimming pared 5 bases from V and 4 bases from J, leaving 14 bases between. Germline loops: CDR1 SGHTA, CDR2 FQGNSA. The CDR3 DNA is TGTGCCAGCAGCACCTGGGGCGTTGGCACTGAAGCTTTCTTT. Translating it yields CASSTWGVGTEAFF.

In its sample, this clone was seen a few times. The chain carries TRBV2 and TRBJ2-7; 7 nucleotides line up with TRBD2. CDR3 length equals 15 residues. CDR1 is SNHLY and CDR2 is FYNNEI in the germline V gene. V lost 0 bases to trimming and J lost 4 bases; unmatched junction nucleotides: 6. Written as DNA, the CDR3 is TGTGCCAGCAGTGAAGCCGTGGGCGGGGGTTACGAGCAGTACGTC. Translated, it gives CASSEAVGGGYEQYV.

This chain joins TRBV4-1 and TRBJ2-7, with a possible D match to TRBD2 (5 bases). V was pared by 0 bases and J by 0 bases, with 9 bases between. The CDR3 totals 15 residues. Germline CDR1 and CDR2: MGHRA and YSYEKL. This chain's CDR3 is CASSQDGGASYEQYF. The DNA for the CDR3 is TGCGCCAGCAGCCAAGATGGAGGTGCCTCCTACGAGCAGTACTTC.

The chain employs TRBV2 and TRBJ2-5, with D possibly TRBD2 on 5 matching bases. The V gene lost 6 bases and the J gene lost 1 base, with 15 bases spanning the gap. Germline values: CDR1 SNHLY, CDR2 FYNNEI. The CDR3 runs to 15 residues. CDR3 loop: CASRAGPGVQETQYF. DNA for the CDR3: TGTGCCAGCAGGGCTGGTCCCGGGGTCCAAGAGACCCAGTACTTC.

The J gene is TRBJ1-1, the V gene TRBV4-2; 7 bases are a match to TRBD1. Germline assignment: CDR1 LGHNA and CDR2 YNFKEQ. With 4 bases clipped from V and 4 bases from J, the junction kept 9 bases outside the gene matches. CDR3 length: 15 amino acids. The CDR3 loop is CASSRETGSGTEAFF. Written as DNA, the CDR3 is TGTGCCAGCAGCCGAGAGACAGGGTCTGGCACTGAAGCTTTCTTT.

This clone appeared a few times. This chain links TRBV27 with TRBJ1-2, with TRBD1 matching 10 bases. This CDR3 spans 15 amino acids. CDR1 is MNHEY and CDR2 is SMNVEV in the germline V gene (reference sequence). V dropped 1 base and J dropped 6; count of bases not matched to a gene: 5. The CDR3 nucleotides are TGTGCCAGCAGTTTATGGGGGACAGGGGTGGATGGCTACACCTTC. It codes for CASSLWGTGVDGYTF.

The chain carries TRBV5-1 and TRBJ1-1, with 8 bases identical to TRBD1. The ends lost 4 bases at V and 1 base at J; junction bases unmatched: 9. Germline values: CDR1 SGHRS, CDR2 YFSETQ. The CDR3 has 16 residues. The CDR3 here is CASSNSGGRGNTEAFF. The CDR3 coding sequence is TGCGCCAGCAGCAACTCAGGGGGCAGAGGGAACACTGAAGCTTTCTTT.

The chain uses TRBV27 and TRBJ1-1; possibly TRBD1 for D (6 bases). Trimming shortened V by 0 bases and J by 5 bases, and 13 bases separated the two germline ends. Germline CDR1 is MNHEY and CDR2 is SMNVEV (reference sequence). This CDR3 has 15 amino acids. CDR3: CASSLSQGYVTEAFF. CDR3 DNA: TGTGCCAGCAGTTTATCGCAGGGGTATGTAACTGAAGCTTTCTTT.

The chain combines TRBV19 with TRBJ1-2; the match to TRBD1 covers 8 bases. This CDR3 has 14 residues. Trimming cost V 10 bases and J 7 bases; bases outside gene matches: 14. The germline gives CDR1 LNHDA, CDR2 SQIVND (reference sequence). The CDR3 loop reads CATQASRGRAGYTF. The CDR3 DNA reads as TGTGCCACCCAGGCGAGCAGGGGGCGGGCTGGCTACACCTTC.

The genes are TRBV13 and TRBJ1-6; D call uncertain. In germline, CDR1 is PRHDT, CDR2 FYEKMQ (reference sequence). V lost 1 base, J lost 6 bases, and 10 bases lay in between. The CDR3 loop spans 15 amino acids. The CDR3 sequence is CASSLDGPANSPLHF. For the CDR3, the DNA is TGTGCCAGCAGCTTAGATGGGCCTGCTAATTCACCCCTCCACTTT. The full variable domain, in which reference TRBV13 and TRBJ1-6 provide the parts outside the CDR3, is AAGVIQSPRHLIKEKRETATLKCYPIPRHDTVYWYQQGPGQDPQFLISFYEKMQSDKGSIPDRFSAQQFSDYHSELNMSSLELGDSALYFCASSLDGPANSPLHFGNGTRLTVT.

The V call is TRBV6-1, the J call TRBJ2-7, with D possibly being TRBD2 (7 bases). CDR3 length: 16 residues. Germline CDR1 MNHNS, CDR2 SASEGT. V lost 1 base and J lost 0, with 13 bases in between. DNA for the CDR3: TGTGCCAGCAGTGAAGGGGGGGGGCCACTCTCCTACGAGCAGTACGTC. Translated, it gives CASSEGGGPLSYEQYV.

The chain is built from TRBV4-1 and TRBJ2-7, with TRBD2 matching over 9 bases. Germline assignment: CDR1 MGHRA and CDR2 YSYEKL. J gave up 2 bases and V 1 base, and 6 bases lay outside the gene matches. CDR3 length: 16 amino acids. CDR3 sequence reads: CASSQGASGTTYEQYF. Written as DNA, the CDR3 is TGCGCCAGCAGCCAAGGGGCTAGCGGGACCACCTACGAGCAGTACTTC.

This clone was seen a single time. The chain uses TRBV27 and TRBJ2-7; TRBD2 agrees at 10 bases. Germline-derived CDR1 and CDR2 are MNHEY and SMNVEV (reference sequence). The CDR3 sequence is 13 residues long. Unmatched junction bases numbered 2, after V lost 5 bases and J lost 4 bases. CDR3 residues: CASSSGRVYEQYF. CDR3 in DNA: TGTGCCAGCAGTAGCGGGAGGGTATACGAGCAGTACTTC.

This clone was detected only once. The V gene is TRBV10-2, the J gene TRBJ2-7, with D possibly TRBD1 on 5 matching bases. There are 15 residues in the CDR3. Looked up from germline, CDR1 is WSHSY and CDR2 is SAAADI. V dropped 0 bases and J dropped 0 bases, with 9 bases sitting between them. The CDR3 sequence is CASSESGAVSYEQYF. In DNA form, the CDR3 reads TGCGCCAGCAGTGAGTCTGGGGCAGTCTCCTACGAGCAGTACTTC.

This clone was seen more than once but under ten times. The CDR3 loop reads CAARGQDTDTQYF. Here the CDR3 DNA reads TGTGCCGCGCGCGGACAGGACACAGATACGCAGTATTTT. V gene TRBV10-3 combines with J gene TRBJ2-3; 7 bases map to TRBD1. Germline CDR1 and CDR2: ENHRY and SYGVKD. The ends lost 11 bases at V and 2 bases at J; junction bases unmatched: 7. The CDR3 is 13 amino acids.

The chain links TRBV7-6 to TRBJ2-7; 9 bases align to TRBD2. CDR1 and CDR2 from the germline V gene are SGHVS and FNYEAQ. V was pared by 5 bases and J by 5 bases, with 10 bases of the junction left unmatched. This CDR3 has 15 residues. The CDR3 loop is CASSPSLAGFHEQYF. The CDR3 nucleotides read TGTGCCAGCAGCCCCTCCCTAGCGGGATTCCACGAGCAGTACTTC.

This clone was seen once. This chain links TRBV7-8 with TRBJ2-1; 11 nucleotides match TRBD2. V shed 3 bases and J 3 bases; nucleotides not matched to a gene: 7. The CDR3 runs 17 residues. Germline-derived CDR1 and CDR2 are SGHVS and FQNEAQ. The CDR3 bases are TGTGCCAGCAGCTTTATGCTAGCGGGGGGTCACTACAATGAGCAGTTCTTC. Its protein product is CASSFMLAGGHYNEQFF.

The rearrangement links TRBV5-8 to TRBJ1-5, with D hard to call. The CDR3 runs to 14 residues. Looked up from germline, CDR1 is SGHTS and CDR2 is YDEGEE. The germline V and J ends were trimmed by 2 bases and 7 bases, with 13 bases remaining between them. The CDR3 coding sequence is TGTGCCAGCAGCTTACCCCTTAGAGCGCAGCCCCAGCATTTT. It encodes CASSLPLRAQPQHF.

The rearrangement links TRBV7-9 to TRBJ2-1, with TRBD1 matching 12 bases. Germline CDR1 is SEHNR and CDR2 is FQNEAQ (reference sequence). CDR3 size: 12 residues. The J segment lost 16 bases and the V segment lost 4 bases, leaving 5 bases of the junction unmatched. CDR3: CASSSGTGGFFF. The CDR3 DNA reads TGTGCCAGCAGCTCCGGGACAGGGGGCTTCTTCTTC.

On this clone itself: The sample has other DNA sequences that encode this CDR3 too. The chain has TRBV29-1 and TRBJ2-6, with D maybe TRBD1 (6 bases). This CDR3 spans 13 amino acids. Germline V CDR1 and CDR2: SQVTM, ANQGSEA. V lost 6 bases to trimming and J lost 2 bases, with 8 bases between them. CDR3 nucleotides: TGCAGCGTGGGGACAACTGGGGCCAACGTCCTGACTTTC. This encodes CSVGTTGANVLTF.

The chain recombines TRBV7-8 with TRBJ2-2; 8 nucleotides align to TRBD2. The CDR3 extends over 20 amino acids. From germline, CDR1 is SGHVS and CDR2 FQNEAQ. V shed 1 base, J shed 5 bases, and the junction held 18 bases outside the gene matches. This CDR3 is CASSLERGARSGRGTGELFF. CDR3 nucleotides: TGTGCCAGCAGCTTAGAGAGGGGGGCGCGGAGCGGGAGAGGTACCGGGGAGCTGTTTTTT.